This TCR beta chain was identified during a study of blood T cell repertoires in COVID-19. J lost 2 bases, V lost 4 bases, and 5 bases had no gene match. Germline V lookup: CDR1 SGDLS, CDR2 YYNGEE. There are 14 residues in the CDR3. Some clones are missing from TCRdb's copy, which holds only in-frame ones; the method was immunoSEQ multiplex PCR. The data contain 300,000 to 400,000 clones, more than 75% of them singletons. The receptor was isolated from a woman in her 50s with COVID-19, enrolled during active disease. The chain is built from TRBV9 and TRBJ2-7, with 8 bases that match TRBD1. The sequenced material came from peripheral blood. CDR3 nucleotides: TGTGCCAGCAGCCCATCAGGGGGCCCCTACGAGCAGTACTTC. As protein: CASSPSGGPYEQYF.